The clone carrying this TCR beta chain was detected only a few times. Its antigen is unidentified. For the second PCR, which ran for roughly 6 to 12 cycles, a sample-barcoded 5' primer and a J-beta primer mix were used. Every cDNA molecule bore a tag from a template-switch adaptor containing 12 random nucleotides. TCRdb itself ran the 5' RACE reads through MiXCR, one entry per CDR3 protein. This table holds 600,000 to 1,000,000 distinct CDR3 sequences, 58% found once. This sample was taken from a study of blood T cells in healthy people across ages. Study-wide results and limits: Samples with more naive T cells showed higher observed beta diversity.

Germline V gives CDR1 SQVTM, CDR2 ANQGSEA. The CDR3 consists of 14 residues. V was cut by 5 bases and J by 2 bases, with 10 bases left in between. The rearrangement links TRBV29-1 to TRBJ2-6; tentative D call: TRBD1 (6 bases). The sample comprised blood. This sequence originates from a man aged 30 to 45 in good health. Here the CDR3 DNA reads TGCAGCGTTTCGACAGGTGCTGGGGCCAACGTCCTGACTTTC. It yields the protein CSVSTGAGANVLTF.